The 23 T cell receptor beta chains below all came from one sample that was sequenced in a study of tumor-infiltrating lymphocytes in primary liver carcinoma (dated by TCRdb to 2015 to 2018). The data were produced on an Illumina HiSeq 2500. Starting from about 550 ng total RNA, TCRbeta-specific cDNA was produced by reverse transcription with a constant-region primer and ProtoScript II reverse transcriptase. Construction of the TCRbeta libraries relied on three nested rounds of multiplex PCR, following a slightly modified ARM-PCR procedure. Multiplex TRBV1-TRBV30 forward primers and a Cbeta reverse primer were used in the first two PCR rounds, each of which was run for 9 to 11 cycles. The raw public reads went through TCRdb reprocessing: fastp at Q25, MiXCR clone calling, in-frame beta chains kept. CDR3 protein sequences are deduplicated, and each keeps its most common genes and DNA. This sample comprises 20,000 to 25,000 distinct CDR3 sequences, over 75% of them detected only once. The biggest ten clones account for approximately 40% of the sample.

Without any cell sorting, total RNA and DNA were co-extracted from approximately 22-30 mg of bulk tissue using the AllPrep DNA/RNA mini kit. Sequencing used liver tumor tissue from sampling region 1. What this sample's cell subset or site label stands for: tumor region T1, superior pole. These receptors were taken from a woman aged 25 to 39 with primary liver carcinoma and hepatitis B virus infection.

This chain uses TRBV5-4 with TRBJ2-3; the match to TRBD2 covers 10 bases. The length of the CDR3 is 18 residues. Germline-derived CDR1 and CDR2 are SGHNT and YYREEE (reference sequence). With V trimmed by 8 bases and J by 9 bases, 24 bases remained unmatched. CDR3 DNA: TGTGCCAGTAGTAACCCGGCGGCTAGCGGGAGTCGGACTGAAACGCAGTATTTT. Translation gives CASSNPAASGSRTETQYF.

This clonotype was seen only once. A junction boundary mismatches the germline segment, possibly from a read error. The chain combines TRBV10-3 with TRBJ2-5, with D unresolved. The length of the CDR3 is 15 residues. Germline V gene lookup returns CDR1 ENHRY and CDR2 SYGVKD. CDR3 sequence (DNA): TGTGACATCAGTGAGTCTGCTACCAGACAAGAGACCCAGTACTTT. Protein: CDISESATRQETQYF.

The CDR3 DNA reads as TGCAGTGATGAAACCGGATGGGGAGTGAGGGAGACCCAGTACTTC. Protein: CSDETGWGVRETQYF. The V and J genes are TRBV29-1 and TRBJ2-5, with D possibly TRBD2 on 5 matching bases. The CDR3 extends over 15 amino acids. Per the germline V gene, CDR1 is SQVTM and CDR2 is ANQGSEA. Based on the CDR3 plus reference TRBV29-1 and TRBJ2-5, the full variable domain is SAVISQKPSRDICQRGTSLTIQCQVDSQVTMMFWYRQQPGQSLTLIATANQGSEATYESGFVIDKFPISRPNLTFSTLTVSNMSPEDSSIYLCSDETGWGVRETQYFGPGTRLLVL.

Regarding this clonotype: One end of the junction varies from germline; a read error may be responsible. This sequence joins TRBV4-3 and TRBJ2-3; D perhaps matches TRBD2 (6 bases). The CDR3 length is 18 residues. Germline V gene lookup returns CDR1 LGHNA and CDR2 YSLEER. The CDR3 loop reads CASSLSVWRGDPDDTQYF. The CDR3 nucleotides read TGTGCCAGCAGCCTGTCGGTCTGGCGGGGTGATCCCGATGATACGCAGTATTTT.

Concerning this clonotype: Here the CDR3 omits its conserved ending phenylalanine or tryptophan, so a read error is the likely source. The rearrangement uses TRBV11-3 and TRBJ2-1; weak D call: TRBD1 (6 bases). With 6 bases removed from V and 8 bases from J, the gap between germline ends came to 23 bases. The CDR3 sequence is 16 residues long. CDR1 SGHNT and CDR2 YENEEA come from the germline V gene. CDR3 nucleotide sequence: TGTGCCAGCAGTTCGACGGGACACGGCCTCTTGGATGAGCAGTTCCTC. It yields the protein CASSSTGHGLLDEQFL.

In the case of this clonotype: A clone one base away is much larger, so this may be a read error. J is TRBJ2-2 and V is TRBV6-1; D is possibly TRBD1 (6 bases). Germline V gives CDR1 MNHNS, CDR2 SASEGT. The CDR3 has 18 residues. Trimming pared 6 bases from V and 1 base from J, leaving 21 bases between. This CDR3 is CASSPKGQGDKNTGELFF. CDR3 nucleotides: TGTGCCAGCAGCCCTAAGGGACAAGGGGACAAGAACACCGGGGAGCTGTTTTTT.

The V and J genes are TRBV7-9 and TRBJ2-1; 10 nucleotides agree with TRBD2. V was clipped by 1 base and J by 8 bases; unmatched bases: 8. Germline loops: CDR1 SEHNR, CDR2 FQNEAQ (reference sequence). This CDR3 spans 16 amino acids. CDR3 bases: TGTGCCAGCAGCTTAGGGACTAGCGGAACTAGGGATGAGCAGTTCTTC. It is translated as CASSLGTSGTRDEQFF.

About this clonotype: This could be a read error, since a much larger clone is one nucleotide away. The V call is TRBV19, the J call TRBJ2-1; perhaps D is TRBD1 or TRBD2 (5 bases each). In germline, CDR1 is LNHDA, CDR2 SQIVND (reference sequence). Trimming cost V 7 bases and J 3 bases, with 10 bases left between them. The CDR3 extends over 13 amino acids. The CDR3: CASIMGDYNEQFF. CDR3 DNA sequence: TGTGCCAGTATTATGGGGGACTACAATGAGCAGTTCTTC.

The chain couples TRBV29-1 to TRBJ1-1; a weak D match, TRBD1 (6 bases). Germline CDR1 SQVTM, CDR2 ANQGSEA. There are 13 residues in the CDR3. The CDR3 sequence: CNGTRGSGTEAFF. The CDR3, as DNA: TGCAATGGTACCAGGGGCTCGGGTACTGAAGCTTTCTTT.

The rearrangement links TRBV7-2 to TRBJ2-4; tentatively, D is TRBD2 (6 bases). The length of the CDR3 is 13 residues. Germline assignment: CDR1 SGHTA and CDR2 FQGNSA. V was pared by 3 bases and J by 15 bases, with 18 bases between. The CDR3 DNA follows: TGTGCCAGCAGCTTTGGGGGGACGAGGGAATTGTACTTC. Amino acid sequence: CASSFGGTRELYF.

Comment on this clonotype: Just one base apart from a much larger clone, this may be a read error. The rearrangement joins TRBV6-5 to TRBJ1-1; D is unresolved. The CDR3 is made up of 15 amino acids. Per germline, CDR1 MNHEY and CDR2 SVGAGI. DNA for the CDR3: TGTGCCAGCAGTTACTCGGCAGCCTGGAACACTGAAGCTTCCTTT. As protein: CASSYSAAWNTEASF.

A word on this clonotype: Just one base apart from a much larger clone, this may be a read error. The chain has TRBV7-2 and TRBJ2-2, with D possibly TRBD2 on 6 matching bases. Germline CDR1 is SGHTA and CDR2 is FQGNSA. The CDR3 spans 16 residues. CDR3 sequence: CVSSLVGVAGTGELFF. For the CDR3, the DNA is TGTGTCAGCAGCTTAGTGGGGGTTGCGGGAACCGGGGAGCTGTTTTTT.

This clonotype was observed once. The chain has TRBV11-3 and TRBJ2-5; 10 nucleotides agree with TRBD1. CDR3 length: 18 amino acids. From germline, CDR1 is SGHNT and CDR2 YENEEA. Losses at the gene ends were 0 bases for V and 2 bases for J; bases not matched to a gene: 9. The CDR3 bases are TGTGCCAGCAGCTTAGAGTTGGCGACAGGGGGCCGGCAAGAGACCCAGTACTTC. Its translation is CASSLELATGGRQETQYF.

Points on this clonotype: Likely a read error: the CDR3 ends without its conserved phenylalanine or tryptophan. The gene calls are TRBV5-8 and TRBJ2-1, with D unclear. The CDR3 runs to 13 residues. Looked up from germline, CDR1 is SGHTS and CDR2 is YDEGEE. The CDR3 DNA sequence: TGTGCCAACAGCTCCCGACAAACCAATGAGCAGTTCCTC. Protein product: CANSSRQTNEQFL.

In its sample, this clonotype is medium-sized. CDR3 DNA sequence: TGTGCCAGCAGCCCGATCCGCGGGAGTTGGAGCAATGAGCAGTTCTTC. It encodes CASSPIRGSWSNEQFF. The rearrangement links TRBV14 to TRBJ2-1; 7 nucleotides agree with TRBD2. In germline, CDR1 is SGHDN, CDR2 FVKESK. V trimming: 4 bases; J trimming: 6 bases; junction bases outside the gene matches: 12. This CDR3 region has 16 residues.

CDR3 nucleotide sequence: TGTGCCTGGAGTGCATATGGTCGGGATACGCAGTATTTT. This gives the protein CAWSAYGRDTQYF. This chain joins TRBV30 and TRBJ2-3; no clear D gene. The CDR3 length is 13 residues. The germline V gene encodes CDR1 GTSNPN and CDR2 SVGIG (reference sequence). V was pared by 1 base and J by 6 bases, with 11 bases between. Full variable domain (remainder filled in from reference TRBV30 and TRBJ2-3): SQTIHQWPATLVQPVGSPLSLECTVEGTSNPNLYWYRQAAGRGLQLLFYSVGIGQISSEVPQNLSASRPQDRQFILSSKKLLLSDSGFYLCAWSAYGRDTQYFGPGTRLTVL.

As for this clonotype: A junction boundary mismatches the germline segment, possibly from a read error. This chain joins TRBV6-2 or TRBV6-3 and TRBJ2-7; a possible D gene is TRBD2 (6 bases). The germline CDR1 and CDR2 sequences are MNHEY and SVGEGT. The CDR3 length is 14 residues. CDR3 sequence: CASTYTSIVYEQYF. DNA of the CDR3: TGTGCCAGTACCTACACTAGCATCGTCTACGAACAGTACTTC.

This clonotype was recorded many times. Since the CDR3 does not end with the conserved phenylalanine or tryptophan, this likely comes from a read error. The chain joins TRBV7-8 to TRBJ1-5; a possible D gene is TRBD1 (5 bases). This CDR3 is 15 amino acids long. Germline CDR1 and CDR2: SGHVS and FQNEAQ. V lost 5 bases and J 0 bases, leaving 11 bases between the germline ends. CDR3: CASSDSRYSNQPQHY. CDR3 coding DNA: TGTGCCAGCAGCGACAGCCGGTATAGCAATCAGCCCCAGCATTAT.

A remark on this clonotype: This sequence may be a read error, since a much larger clone differs from it by one base. The chain is built from TRBV6-5 and TRBJ2-3; no clear D. Germline lookup yields CDR1 MNHEY and CDR2 SVGAGI. The germline V and J ends were trimmed by 8 bases and 13 bases, with 7 bases remaining between them. This CDR3 is built from 8 residues. The CDR3: CASVTEYF. The CDR3 bases are TGTGCCAGCGTCACGGAGTATTTT.

About this clonotype itself: At one end, the junction sequence differs from germline, possibly due to a read error. The chain combines TRBV24-1 with TRBJ2-3, with D maybe TRBD1 (5 bases). The DNA end lines up better with TRBJ1-5; the J call may be wrong. CDR3 length: 14 residues. CDR1 and CDR2 (germline): KGHDR, SFDVKD. The chain's CDR3 is CVTSDTIGTVTQHF. The DNA of the CDR3 is TGTGTCACCAGTGATACTATCGGGACGGTGACGCAGCATTTT.

A word on this clonotype: The conserved phenylalanine or tryptophan normally closing the CDR3 is absent here, so this likely arose from a read error. V usage is TRBV4-3 and J usage is TRBJ2-7; 7 positions match TRBD2. Germline CDR1 reads LGHNA; CDR2 reads YSLEER. The CDR3 sequence is 18 residues long. The CDR3 here is CANSQAVTGGHISFEQYS. In DNA, the CDR3 is TGCGCCAACAGCCAAGCTGTGACGGGGGGTCACATTAGCTTCGAGCAGTACTCC.

The J gene is TRBJ2-3, the V gene TRBV11-2; 8 nucleotides match TRBD2. Trimming cost V 5 bases and J 1 base; bases outside gene matches: 8. Germline CDR1 SGHAT, CDR2 FQNNGV. The length of the CDR3 is 16 residues. DNA for the CDR3: TGTGCCAGCAGCCCCCCTACTAGCGGCGGCACAGATACGCAGTATTTT. Translating gives CASSPPTSGGTDTQYF.

Regarding this clonotype: Compared with germline, one end of the junction differs, possibly owing to a read error. The chain uses TRBV4-3 and TRBJ2-7; TRBD2 matches at 7 bases. Germline V gene lookup returns CDR1 LGHNA and CDR2 YSLEER. The CDR3 has 18 residues. The chain's CDR3 is CASSQVVTGGHISYEQHF. CDR3 coding DNA: TGCGCCAGCAGCCAAGTTGTTACGGGGGGTCACATTAGCTACGAGCAGCACTTC.